This T cell receptor beta chain emerged from a study of blood T cell repertoires in COVID-19 (dated by TCRdb to 2019 to 2021). Some background on the complete study: The collaborator samples originated in the United States, Italy and Spain and spanned the acute and convalescent phases of COVID-19. The material from the prospective study consisted of cDNA or gDNA derived from T cells, B-cell-depleted T cells, or PBMCs. Subjects who had been exposed to COVID-19, were actively infected with it, or had recovered from it provided the deeply sampled blood TCRbeta repertoires that made up the dataset. The repertoires were released in a freely available public database meant as a resource for research on the immune response to SARS-CoV-2. The samples were drawn from the first 160 participants of the ongoing ImmuneRACE study and from 950 to 1,500 subjects provided by 6 global collaborators. The sample metadata nearly always contained a de-identified subject ID, COVID-19 status, age in years and sex. Where available, HLA class I and class II types were obtained from metadata supplied by the sample provider rather than from assay-based typing. Study-wide findings and limitations: The amount of clinical and demographic metadata varied by source and participant and was provided uncurated.

The immunoSEQ Assay, a bias-controlled multiplex PCR, was used to amplify TCRbeta CDR3 regions from genomic DNA. Per the original workflow: The number of nucleated cells in each sample was estimated from the amplification of reference gene primers within the assay. Sequence reads were collapsed and filtered to measure the absolute abundance of every unique TCRbeta CDR3 rearrangement. For each sample, productive Simpson clonality was calculated as the square root of Simpson's diversity index across productive rearrangements. TCRdb took this table from immuneACCESS and kept in-frame rearrangements with V and J called. Such tables lack part of the clones; where checked against another copy, unresolved V genes explain under half of the gap, and the rest is unexplained. V, J and clone size are taken as reported in that table, and D and trimming were inferred from the DNA itself. This sample holds some 100,000 clones; roughly 86% were observed only once. Together, the top ten hold around 6.5% of the sample.

Between the V and J ends, shortened by 0 bases and 7 bases respectively, the junction contains 18 bases. The CDR3 goes from the cysteine to the phenylalanine over 16 residues. Of the read, only the CDR3 DNA is kept; its 48 bases are in frame from base 1. For CDR1 and CDR2, the germline V gene lists MGHRA and YSYEKL. Of note for this clone: Its antigen remains unidentified. No clone much larger than this one lies a single base away; base qualities are absent.

Each collaborating institution followed its own protocols to collect whole blood in K2EDTA tubes. For TCRbeta analysis, collaborators shipped samples as frozen whole blood, isolated PBMCs, or DNA extracted from either of those sample types. The receptor was isolated from a woman aged 60-75 years with acute or convalescent COVID-19. Recombination linked TRBV4-1 to TRBJ1-2; a tentative D call is TRBD1 (5 bases match). The material sequenced was peripheral blood. The CDR3 reads CASSQDLKGRVGGYTF. At the DNA level, the sequence is TGCGCCAGCAGCCAAGACCTTAAGGGCAGGGTTGGTGGCTACACCTTC.